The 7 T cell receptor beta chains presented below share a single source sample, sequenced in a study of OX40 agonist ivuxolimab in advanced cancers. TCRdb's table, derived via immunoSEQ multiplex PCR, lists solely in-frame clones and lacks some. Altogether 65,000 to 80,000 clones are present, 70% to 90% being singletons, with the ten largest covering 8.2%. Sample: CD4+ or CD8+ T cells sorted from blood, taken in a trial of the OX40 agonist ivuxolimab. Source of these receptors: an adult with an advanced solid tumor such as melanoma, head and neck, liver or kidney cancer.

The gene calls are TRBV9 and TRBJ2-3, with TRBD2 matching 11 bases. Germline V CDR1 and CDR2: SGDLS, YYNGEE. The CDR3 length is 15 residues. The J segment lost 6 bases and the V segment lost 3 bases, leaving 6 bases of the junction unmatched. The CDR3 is CASSDSGRAGDTQYF. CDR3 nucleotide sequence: TGTGCCAGCAGCGATAGCGGGAGGGCCGGTGATACGCAGTATTTT. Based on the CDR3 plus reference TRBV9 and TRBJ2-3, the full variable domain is DSGVTQTPKHLITATGQRVTLRCSPRSGDLSVYWYQQSLDQGLQFLIQYYNGEERAKGNILERFSAQQFPDLHSELNLSSLELGDSALYFCASSDSGRAGDTQYFGPGTRLTVL.

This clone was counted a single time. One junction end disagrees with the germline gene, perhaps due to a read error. The CDR3 protein is CASRLDPGGTDEKLFF. The DNA for the CDR3 is TGCGCCAGCAGGTTGGATCCGGGGGGGACGGATGAAAAACTGTTTTTT. The chain uses TRBV5-1 and TRBJ1-4; weak D call: TRBD1 (5 bases). Per germline, CDR1 SGHRS and CDR2 YFSETQ. CDR3 length: 16 amino acids.

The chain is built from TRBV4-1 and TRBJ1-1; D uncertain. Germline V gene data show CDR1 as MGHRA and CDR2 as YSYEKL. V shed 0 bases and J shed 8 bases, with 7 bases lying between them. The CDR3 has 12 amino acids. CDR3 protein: CASSQDQIEAFF. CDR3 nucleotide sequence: TGCGCCAGCAGCCAAGATCAGATAGAAGCTTTCTTT.

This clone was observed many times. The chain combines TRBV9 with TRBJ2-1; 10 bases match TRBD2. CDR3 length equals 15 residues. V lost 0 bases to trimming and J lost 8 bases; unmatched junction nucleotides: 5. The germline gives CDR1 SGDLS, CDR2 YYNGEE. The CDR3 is CASSVEALAGDEQFF. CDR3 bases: TGTGCCAGCAGCGTAGAAGCCCTAGCGGGGGATGAGCAGTTCTTC.

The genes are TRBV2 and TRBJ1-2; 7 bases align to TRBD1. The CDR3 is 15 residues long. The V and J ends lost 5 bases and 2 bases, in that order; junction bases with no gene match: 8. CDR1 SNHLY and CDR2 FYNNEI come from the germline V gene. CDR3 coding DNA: TGTGCCAGCAGTCCGCTCGGGACAGAGAACTATGGCTACACCTTC. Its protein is CASSPLGTENYGYTF.

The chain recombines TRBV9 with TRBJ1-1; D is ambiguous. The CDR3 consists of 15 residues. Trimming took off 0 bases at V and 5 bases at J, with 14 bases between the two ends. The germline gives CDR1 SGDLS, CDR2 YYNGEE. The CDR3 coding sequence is TGTGCCAGCAGCGTAGCTGGGGTGGTGGGGACTGAAGCTTTCTTT. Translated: CASSVAGVVGTEAFF.

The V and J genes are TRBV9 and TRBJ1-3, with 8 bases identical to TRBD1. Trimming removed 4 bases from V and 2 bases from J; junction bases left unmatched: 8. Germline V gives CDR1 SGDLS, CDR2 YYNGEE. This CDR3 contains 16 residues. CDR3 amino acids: CASSLNTRGPGNTIYF. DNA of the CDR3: TGTGCCAGCAGCTTAAACACCAGGGGGCCTGGAAACACCATATATTTT.